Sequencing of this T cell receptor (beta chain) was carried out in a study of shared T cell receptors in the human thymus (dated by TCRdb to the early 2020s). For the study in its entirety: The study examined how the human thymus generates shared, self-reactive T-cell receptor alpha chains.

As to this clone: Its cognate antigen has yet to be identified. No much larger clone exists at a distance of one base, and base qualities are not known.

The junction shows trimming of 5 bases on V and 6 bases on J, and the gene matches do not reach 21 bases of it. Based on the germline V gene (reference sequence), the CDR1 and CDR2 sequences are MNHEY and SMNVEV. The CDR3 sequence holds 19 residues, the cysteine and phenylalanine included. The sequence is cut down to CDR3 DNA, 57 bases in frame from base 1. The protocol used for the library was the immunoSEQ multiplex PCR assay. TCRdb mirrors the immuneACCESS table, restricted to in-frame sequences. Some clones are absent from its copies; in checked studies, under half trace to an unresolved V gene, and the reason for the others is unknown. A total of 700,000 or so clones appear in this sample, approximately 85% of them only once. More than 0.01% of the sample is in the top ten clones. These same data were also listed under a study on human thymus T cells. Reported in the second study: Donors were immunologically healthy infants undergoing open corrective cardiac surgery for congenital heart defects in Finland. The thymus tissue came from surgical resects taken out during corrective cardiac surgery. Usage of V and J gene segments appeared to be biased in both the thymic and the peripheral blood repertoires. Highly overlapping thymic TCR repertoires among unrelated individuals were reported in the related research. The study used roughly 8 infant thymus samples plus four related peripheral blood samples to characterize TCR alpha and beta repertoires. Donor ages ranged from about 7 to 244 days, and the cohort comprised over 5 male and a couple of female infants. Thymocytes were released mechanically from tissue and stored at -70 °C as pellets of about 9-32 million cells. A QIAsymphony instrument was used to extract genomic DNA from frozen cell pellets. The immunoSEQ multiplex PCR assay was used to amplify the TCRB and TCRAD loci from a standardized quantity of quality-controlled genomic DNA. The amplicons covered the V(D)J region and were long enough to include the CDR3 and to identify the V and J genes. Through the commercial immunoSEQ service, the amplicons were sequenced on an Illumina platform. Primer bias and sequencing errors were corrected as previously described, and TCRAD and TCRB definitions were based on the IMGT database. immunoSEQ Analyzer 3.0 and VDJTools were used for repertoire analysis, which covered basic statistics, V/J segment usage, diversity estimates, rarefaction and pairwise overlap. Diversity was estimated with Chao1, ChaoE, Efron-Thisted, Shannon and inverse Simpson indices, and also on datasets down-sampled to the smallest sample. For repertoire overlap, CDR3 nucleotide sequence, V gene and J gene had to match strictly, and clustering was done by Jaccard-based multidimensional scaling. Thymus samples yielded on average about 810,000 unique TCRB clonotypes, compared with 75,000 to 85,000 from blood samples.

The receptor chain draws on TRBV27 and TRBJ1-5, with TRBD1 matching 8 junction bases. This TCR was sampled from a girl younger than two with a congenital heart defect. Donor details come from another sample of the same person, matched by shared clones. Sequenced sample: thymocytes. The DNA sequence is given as TGTGCCAGCAGTCCCTACCACCTCATGGACAGGGAAGGGAGTCAGCCCCAGCATTTT. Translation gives CASSPYHLMDREGSQPQHF.